This T cell receptor (beta chain) was identified in a study of identical twins. Whole-study results and caveats: Cord blood beta clonotypes that were abundant carried fewer insertions, and memory repertoires showed no such trend.

Per the germline V gene, CDR1 is ENHRY and CDR2 is SYGVKD. This CDR3 is built from 16 residues. TCRdb reanalysed the 5' RACE reads using MiXCR and keeps one entry per CDR3 protein. The table includes 1.5 million to 2 million distinct CDR3 sequences, roughly a third detected once. As for this clonotype: Its antigen is unidentified.

The receptor comes from a newborn girl in good health. The specimen sequenced was cord blood. The rearrangement links TRBV10-3 to TRBJ2-1; TRBD2 agrees at 7 bases. The last part of the DNA fits TRBJ2-7 better; the J call may be wrong. The CDR3 bases are TGTGCCATCAGTGACCCTAGCGGTGGGGGATACAATGAGCAGTACTTC. Its translation: CAISDPSGGGYNEQYF.